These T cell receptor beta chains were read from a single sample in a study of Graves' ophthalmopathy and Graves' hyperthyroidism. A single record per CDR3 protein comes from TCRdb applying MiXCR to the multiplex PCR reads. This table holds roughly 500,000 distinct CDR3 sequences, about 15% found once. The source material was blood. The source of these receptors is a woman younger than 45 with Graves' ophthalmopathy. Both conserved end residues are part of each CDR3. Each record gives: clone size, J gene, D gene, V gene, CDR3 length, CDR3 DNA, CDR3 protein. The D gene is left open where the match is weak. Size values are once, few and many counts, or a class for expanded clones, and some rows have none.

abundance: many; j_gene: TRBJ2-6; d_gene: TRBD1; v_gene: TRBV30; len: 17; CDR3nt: TGTGCCTGGAGTGAGGGGACAGGGTCTACTGGGGCCAACGTCCTGACTTTC; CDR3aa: CAWSEGTGSTGANVLTF
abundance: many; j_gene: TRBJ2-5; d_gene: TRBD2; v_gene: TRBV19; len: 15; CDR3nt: TGTGCCAGTAGTATCCAGCGGGGGTTCCAAGAGACCCAGTACTTC; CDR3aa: CASSIQRGFQETQYF
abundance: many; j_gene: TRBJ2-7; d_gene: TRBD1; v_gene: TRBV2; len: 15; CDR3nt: TGTGCCAGCAGTGAATCCGGGACAGTAATCTACGAGCAGTACTTC; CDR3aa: CASSESGTVIYEQYF
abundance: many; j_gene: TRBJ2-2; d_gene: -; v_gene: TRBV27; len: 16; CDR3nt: TGTGCCAGCAGTTGGAGCGGAGCCTTCCACACCGGGGAGCTGTTTTTT; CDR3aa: CASSWSGAFHTGELFF
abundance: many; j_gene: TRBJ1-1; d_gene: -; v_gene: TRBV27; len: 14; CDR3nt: TGTGCCAGCAGTTTACAGGGGTGGGTCACTGAAGCTTTCTTT; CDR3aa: CASSLQGWVTEAFF
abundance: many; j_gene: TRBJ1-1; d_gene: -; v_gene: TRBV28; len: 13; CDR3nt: TGTGCCAGCAGTTTTAGCGGGAACACTGAAGCTTTCTTT; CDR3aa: CASSFSGNTEAFF
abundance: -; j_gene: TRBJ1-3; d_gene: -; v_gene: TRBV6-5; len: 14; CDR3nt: TGTGCCAGCAGTTTCCCACAGGGTGGGGACACCATATATTTT; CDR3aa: CASSFPQGGDTIYF
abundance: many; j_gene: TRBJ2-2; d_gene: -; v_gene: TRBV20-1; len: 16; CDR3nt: TGCAGTGCTAGACCGATACTTGCTGCGAACACCGGGGAGCTGTTTTTT; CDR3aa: CSARPILAANTGELFF
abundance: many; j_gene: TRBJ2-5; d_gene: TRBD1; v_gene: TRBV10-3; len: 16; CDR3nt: TGTGCCATCAGTGAAGGTACAGGGGAGCTCCAAGAGACCCAGTACTTC; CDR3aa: CAISEGTGELQETQYF
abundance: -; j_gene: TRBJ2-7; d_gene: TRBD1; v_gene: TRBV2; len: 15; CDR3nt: TGTGCCAGCAAGGGCCGGGGGACAGGGGTTTACGAGCAGTACTTC; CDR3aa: CASKGRGTGVYEQYF
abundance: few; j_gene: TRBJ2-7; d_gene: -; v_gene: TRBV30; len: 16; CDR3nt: TGTGCCTGGAGCCCCGCCCGTCCCCGAAGGTCCTACGAGCAGTACTTC; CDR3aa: CAWSPARPRRSYEQYF
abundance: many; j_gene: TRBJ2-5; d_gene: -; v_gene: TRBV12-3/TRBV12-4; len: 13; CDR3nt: TGTGCCAGCAGACTAACCGGGGGTGAGACCCAGTACTTC; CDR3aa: CASRLTGGETQYF
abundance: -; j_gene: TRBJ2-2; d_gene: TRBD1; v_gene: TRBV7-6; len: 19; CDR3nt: TGTGCCAGCAGCTTGGGACAGGGAACGGACCCTCCGAACACCGGGGAGCTGTTTTTT; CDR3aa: CASSLGQGTDPPNTGELFF
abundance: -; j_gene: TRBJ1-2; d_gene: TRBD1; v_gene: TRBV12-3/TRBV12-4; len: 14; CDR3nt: TGTGCCAGCAGTTACCGAGACAGGGAGGCTGGCTACACCTTC; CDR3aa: CASSYRDREAGYTF
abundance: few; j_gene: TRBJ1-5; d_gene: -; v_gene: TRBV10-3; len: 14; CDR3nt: TGTGCCATCAGTGAGTCGGGGGGAATTCAGCCCCAGCATTTT; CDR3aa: CAISESGGIQPQHF
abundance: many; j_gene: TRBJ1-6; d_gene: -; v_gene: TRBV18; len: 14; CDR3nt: TGTGCCAGCTCGAGGGCCACAGATAATTCACCCCTCCACTTT; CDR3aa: CASSRATDNSPLHF
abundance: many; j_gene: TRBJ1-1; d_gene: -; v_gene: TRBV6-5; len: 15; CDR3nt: TGTGCCAGCAGCAAGGGGTCGGATTTGGTCACTGAAGCTTTCTTT; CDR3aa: CASSKGSDLVTEAFF
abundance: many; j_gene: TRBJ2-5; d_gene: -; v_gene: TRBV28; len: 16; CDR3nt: TGTGCCAGCAGTTTAACAAGCGGCGCTTTCAAAGAGACCCAGTACTTC; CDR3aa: CASSLTSGAFKETQYF
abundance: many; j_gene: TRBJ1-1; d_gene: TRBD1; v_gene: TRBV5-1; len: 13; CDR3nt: TGCGCCAGCGGGGACAGGTTGAACACTGAAGCTTTCTTT; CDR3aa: CASGDRLNTEAFF
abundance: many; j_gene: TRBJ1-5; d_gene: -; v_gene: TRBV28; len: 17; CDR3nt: TGTGCCAGCAGTTTACTCCAGGGCCGCACCCTGGCTCAGCCCCAGCATTTT; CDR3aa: CASSLLQGRTLAQPQHF
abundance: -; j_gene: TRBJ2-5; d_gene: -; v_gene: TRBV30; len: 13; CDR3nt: TGTGCCTGGAGTGCCCAAACACAAGAGACCCAGTACTTC; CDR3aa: CAWSAQTQETQYF
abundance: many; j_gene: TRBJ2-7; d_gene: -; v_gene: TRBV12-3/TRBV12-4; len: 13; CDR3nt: TGTGCCAGCAGTTTCTTGGGATCGGGCGAGCAGTACTTC; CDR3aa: CASSFLGSGEQYF
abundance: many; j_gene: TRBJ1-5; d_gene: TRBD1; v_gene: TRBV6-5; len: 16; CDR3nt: TGTGCCAGCAGTTCTCGGACAGGGGTTAGCAATCAGCCCCAGCATTTT; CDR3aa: CASSSRTGVSNQPQHF
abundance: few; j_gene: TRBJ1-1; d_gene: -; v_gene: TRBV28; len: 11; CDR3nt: TGTGCCAGCGGAGACAGAGATCGGGCTTTCTTT; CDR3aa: CASGDRDRAFF
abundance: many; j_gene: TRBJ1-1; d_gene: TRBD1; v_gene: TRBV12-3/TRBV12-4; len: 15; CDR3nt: TGTGCCAGCAGTTCAAGCCCGGGACAGCCCGCTGAAGCTTTCTTT; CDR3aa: CASSSSPGQPAEAFF
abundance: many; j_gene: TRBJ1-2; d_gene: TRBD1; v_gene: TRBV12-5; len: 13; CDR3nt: TGTGCTAGCGGACAGGGAGATATTATAGGCTACACCTTC; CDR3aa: CASGQGDIIGYTF
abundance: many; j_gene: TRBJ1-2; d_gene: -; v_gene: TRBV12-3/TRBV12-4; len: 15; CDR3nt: TGTGCCAGCAGTTTATTCAGGGTTAGGGACTATGGCTACACCTTC; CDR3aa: CASSLFRVRDYGYTF
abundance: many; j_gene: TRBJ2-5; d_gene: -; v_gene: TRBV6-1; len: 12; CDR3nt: TGTCTTAAATGGGACGACCAAGAGACCCAGTACTTC; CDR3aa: CLKWDDQETQYF
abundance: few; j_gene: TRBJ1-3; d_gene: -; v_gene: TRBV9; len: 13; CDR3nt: TGTGCCAGCAGCGATCCCTGGGGAAACACCATATATTTT; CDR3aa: CASSDPWGNTIYF
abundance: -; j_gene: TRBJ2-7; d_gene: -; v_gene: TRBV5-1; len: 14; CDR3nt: TGCGCCAGCAGCTTGGTGCCAGAATCCTACGAGCAGTACTTC; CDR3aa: CASSLVPESYEQYF
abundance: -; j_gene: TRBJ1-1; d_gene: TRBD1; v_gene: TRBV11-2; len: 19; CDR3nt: TGTGCCAGCAGCCCCGTCTGGGACAGGGGGCGAGGAATGAACACTGAAGCTTTCTTT; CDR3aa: CASSPVWDRGRGMNTEAFF
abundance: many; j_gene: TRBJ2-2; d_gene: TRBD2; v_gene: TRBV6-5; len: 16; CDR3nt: TGTGCCAGGGGGGGACTAGACGGGAGAGGAACCGGGGAGCTGTTTTTT; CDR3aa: CARGGLDGRGTGELFF
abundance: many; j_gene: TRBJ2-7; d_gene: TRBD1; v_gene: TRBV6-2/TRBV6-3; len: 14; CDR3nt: TGTGCCAGCAGTTCCGGACAGGGACCCTACGAGCAGTACTTC; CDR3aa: CASSSGQGPYEQYF
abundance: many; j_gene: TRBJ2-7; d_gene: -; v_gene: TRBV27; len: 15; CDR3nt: TGTGCCAGCAGTTTAGTTACGGAGTCGGGTTCCGAGCAGTACTTC; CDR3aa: CASSLVTESGSEQYF
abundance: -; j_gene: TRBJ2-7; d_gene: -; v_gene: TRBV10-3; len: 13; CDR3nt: TGTGCCATCAGTGACGAGGTTTCCTACGAGCAGTACTTC; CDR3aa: CAISDEVSYEQYF
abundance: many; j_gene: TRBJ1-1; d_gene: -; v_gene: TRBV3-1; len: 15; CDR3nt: TGTGCCAGCAGCCAAGAGAACACCCTGAACACTGAAGCTTTCTTT; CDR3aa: CASSQENTLNTEAFF